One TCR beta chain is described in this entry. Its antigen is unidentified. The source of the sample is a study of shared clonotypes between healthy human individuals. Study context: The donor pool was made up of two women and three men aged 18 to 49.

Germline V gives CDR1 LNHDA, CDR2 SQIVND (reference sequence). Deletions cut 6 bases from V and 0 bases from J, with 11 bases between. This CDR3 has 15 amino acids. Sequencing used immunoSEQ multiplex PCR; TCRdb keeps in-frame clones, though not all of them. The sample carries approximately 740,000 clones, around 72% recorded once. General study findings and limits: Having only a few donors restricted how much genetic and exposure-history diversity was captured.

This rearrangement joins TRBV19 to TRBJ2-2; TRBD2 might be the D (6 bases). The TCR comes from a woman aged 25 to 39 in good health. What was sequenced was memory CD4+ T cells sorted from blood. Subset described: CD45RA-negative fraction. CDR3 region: CASRAGLANTGELFF. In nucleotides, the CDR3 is TGTGCCAGTAGAGCGGGTTTAGCGAACACCGGGGAGCTGTTTTTT.